This section outlines one T cell receptor (beta chain) sequence together with its context. The sample originates from a study of shared T cell receptors in the human thymus. TCRdb's copy holds only in-frame clones and misses some; the assay was immunoSEQ multiplex PCR. Of hundreds of thousands of clones detected, approximately 80% appear once; the ten largest clones hold 0.01% to 0.015%. The CDR3 totals 14 residues. The V and J ends lost 5 bases and 1 base respectively, with 11 bases between them. Looked up from germline, CDR1 is MNHEY and CDR2 is SVGAGI. This same sample was also part of a study on human thymus T cells. That work states: Donor material was obtained from healthy Finnish infants undergoing corrective surgery for congenital heart defects. Resected material from corrective heart surgery provided the thymus tissue analysed. Thymic and blood repertoires seemed to favor certain V and J genes. Among unrelated individuals, related research reported thymic repertoires that overlapped highly.

The source of this sequence is a boy younger than two with a congenital heart defect. Sequencing was carried out using thymocytes. This chain joins TRBV6-5 and TRBJ2-5, with D tentatively TRBD1 (6 bases). The CDR3 DNA follows: TGTGCCAGCAGTGCGAGGGGGACCCAAGAGACCCAGTACTTC. Its protein is CASSARGTQETQYF.